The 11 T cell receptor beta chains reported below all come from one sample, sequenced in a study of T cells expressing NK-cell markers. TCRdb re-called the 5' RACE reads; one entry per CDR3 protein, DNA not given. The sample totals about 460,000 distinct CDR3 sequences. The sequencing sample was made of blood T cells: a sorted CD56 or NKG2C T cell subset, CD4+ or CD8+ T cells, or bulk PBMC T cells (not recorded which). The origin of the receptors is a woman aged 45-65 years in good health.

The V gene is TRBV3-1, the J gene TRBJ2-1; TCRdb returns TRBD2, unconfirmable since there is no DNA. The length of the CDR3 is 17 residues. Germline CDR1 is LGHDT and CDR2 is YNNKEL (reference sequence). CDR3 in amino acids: CASSPMSGSGSYNEQFF.

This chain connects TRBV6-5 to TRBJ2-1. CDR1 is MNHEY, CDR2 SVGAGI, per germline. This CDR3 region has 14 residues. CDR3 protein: CASKSGASYNEQFF.

CDR3 sequence: CASSPPPGSSYNEQFF. J is TRBJ2-1 and V is TRBV7-9; with no DNA, the TCRdb D assignment of TRBD2 cannot be verified. The CDR3 loop spans 16 amino acids. The germline gives CDR1 SEHNR, CDR2 FQNEAQ (reference sequence).

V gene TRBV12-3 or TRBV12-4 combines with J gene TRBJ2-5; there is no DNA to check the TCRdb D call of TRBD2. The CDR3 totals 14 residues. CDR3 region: CASSQLAQQETQYF.

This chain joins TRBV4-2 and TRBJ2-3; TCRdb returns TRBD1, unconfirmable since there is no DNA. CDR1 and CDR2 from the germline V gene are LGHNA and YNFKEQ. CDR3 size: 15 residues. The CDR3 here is CASSQVSGTSDTQYF.

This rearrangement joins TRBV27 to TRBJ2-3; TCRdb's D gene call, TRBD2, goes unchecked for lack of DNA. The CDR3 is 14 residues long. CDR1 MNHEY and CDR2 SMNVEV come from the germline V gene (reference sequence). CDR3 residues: CASSLSQSSDTQYF.

CDR3 in amino acids: CASSLKAGTFDTQYF. The chain uses TRBV12-3 or TRBV12-4 and TRBJ2-3; TCRdb calls TRBD2, which cannot be checked without DNA. This CDR3 is built from 15 residues.

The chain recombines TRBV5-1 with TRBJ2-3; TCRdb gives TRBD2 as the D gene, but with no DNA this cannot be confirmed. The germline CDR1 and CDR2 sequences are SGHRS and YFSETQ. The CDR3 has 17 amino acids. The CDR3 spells CASSLSSSGPGSDTQYF.

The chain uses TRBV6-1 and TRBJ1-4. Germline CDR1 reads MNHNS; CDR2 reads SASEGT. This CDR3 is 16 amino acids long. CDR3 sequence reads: CASSDLNPALSEKLFF.

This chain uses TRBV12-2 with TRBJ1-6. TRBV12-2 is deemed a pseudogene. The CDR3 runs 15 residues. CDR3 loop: CASRLARFYNSPLHF.

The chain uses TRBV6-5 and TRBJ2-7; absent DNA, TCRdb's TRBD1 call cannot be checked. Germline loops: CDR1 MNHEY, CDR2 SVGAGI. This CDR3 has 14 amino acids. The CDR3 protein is CASRLGSPGYEQYF.